The present entry profiles one T cell receptor beta chain with its context. The sample is drawn from a study of shared clonotypes between healthy human individuals. Genomic DNA for unsorted samples, which was extracted with the QIAamp DNA Blood Mini kit, came from about 83 million PBMCs. This CDR3 region has 16 residues. Germline CDR1 SEHNR, CDR2 FQNEAQ (reference sequence). The V segment lost 5 bases and the J segment 4 bases; nucleotides outside the gene matches: 12. Generated by immunoSEQ multiplex PCR, the TCRdb table keeps only in-frame clones and is missing some. The sample holds 450,000 to 500,000 clones, 81% seen once.

What was sequenced was PBMCs. The chain employs TRBV7-9 and TRBJ2-3, with 7 bases fitting TRBD2. This clonotype originated in a woman aged 40-49 years in good health. Some clones in this sample may be carry-over from other donors' samples. Here the CDR3 DNA reads TGTGCCAGCAGCCTAGGATGGGCGGGAGCAGCAGATACGCAGTATTTT. Amino acids: CASSLGWAGAADTQYF.